This TCR beta chain was profiled in a study of coeliac disease. The table came from immunoSEQ multiplex PCR; TCRdb's copy has only in-frame clones and leaves some out. In the table there are several thousand clones, about three fifths of which are singletons. There are 13 residues in the CDR3. From germline, CDR1 is GTSNPN and CDR2 SVGIG (reference sequence). Trimming took 4 bases from V and 2 from J, leaving 10 bases between them. Material: lamina propria lymphocytes from the gut. The V gene is TRBV30, the J gene TRBJ2-3; D unclear. The sequence came from a woman aged 60 to 75 with active celiac disease. The CDR3 DNA reads as TGTGCCTGGATAAGTAGATTCACAGATACGCAGTATTTT. This codes for CAWISRFTDTQYF.